This is a list of T cell receptor beta chains from one sample in a study of PD-L1 blockade in urothelial cancer. The data were produced by immunoSEQ multiplex PCR, yet TCRdb's version contains in-frame clones alone and is incomplete. The sample records around 38,000 clones, roughly 90% being singletons. The specimen comprised PBMCs, sampled around atezolizumab (anti-PD-L1) treatment. All receptors come from a man in his fifties or sixties with urothelial cancer. Both conserved end residues are part of each CDR3. A D gene is named only where the DNA matches it firmly. Clone size is stated in some rows and not others, as once, few, many or a class when expanded.

V gene: TRBV29-1; D gene: NA; J gene: TRBJ1-2; clone size: once; CDR3 DNA: TGCAGCGTTGACGCCTCAGATGGCTACACCTTC; CDR3 protein: CSVDASDGYTF
V gene: TRBV5-1; D gene: NA; J gene: TRBJ1-2; clone size: NA; CDR3 DNA: TGTGCCAGCAGCTCCTCCGGGTTTCCTAACTATGGCTACACCTTC; CDR3 protein: CASSSSGFPNYGYTF
V gene: TRBV6-1; D gene: NA; J gene: TRBJ2-7; clone size: NA; CDR3 DNA: TGTGCCAGCAGTTCGGACGGACTTTGGGAGCAGTACTTC; CDR3 protein: CASSSDGLWEQYF
V gene: TRBV30; D gene: TRBD2; J gene: TRBJ2-1; clone size: NA; CDR3 DNA: TGTGCCTGGAGTGTAGTTAGCGGGAGCGTTGGTGAGCAGTTCTTC; CDR3 protein: CAWSVVSGSVGEQFF
V gene: TRBV11-1; D gene: NA; J gene: TRBJ2-1; clone size: few; CDR3 DNA: TGTGCCAGCAGCTTAACCCTGACTTACAATGAGCAGTTCTTC; CDR3 protein: CASSLTLTYNEQFF
V gene: TRBV2; D gene: NA; J gene: TRBJ1-2; clone size: NA; CDR3 DNA: TGTGCCAGCAGTGACAACTACGGCTACACCTTC; CDR3 protein: CASSDNYGYTF
V gene: TRBV6-5; D gene: TRBD1; J gene: TRBJ1-1; clone size: NA; CDR3 DNA: TGTGCCAGCAGTTACCGAGCCTACAGGGGTGACGCTGAAGCTTTCTTT; CDR3 protein: CASSYRAYRGDAEAFF
V gene: TRBV25-1; D gene: TRBD1; J gene: TRBJ1-6; clone size: once; CDR3 DNA: TGTGCCAGCAGCGGACAGGTGGGAATAAGCTCCTATAATTCACCCCTCCACTTT; CDR3 protein: CASSGQVGISSYNSPLHF
V gene: TRBV27; D gene: NA; J gene: TRBJ2-1; clone size: NA; CDR3 DNA: TGTGCCAGCAGTTTGGTGGGGCAGGGAGGTCACAATGAGCAGTTCTTC; CDR3 protein: CASSLVGQGGHNEQFF
V gene: TRBV19; D gene: TRBD1; J gene: TRBJ1-2; clone size: few; CDR3 DNA: TGTGCCAGTAGTATAGAGACAGGGGGAGTCGGCTACACCTTC; CDR3 protein: CASSIETGGVGYTF
V gene: TRBV18; D gene: NA; J gene: TRBJ1-3; clone size: NA; CDR3 DNA: TGTGCCAGCTCACAGAACAACCCTCACGGGTCTGGAAACACCATATATTTT; CDR3 protein: CASSQNNPHGSGNTIYF
V gene: TRBV15; D gene: TRBD2; J gene: TRBJ2-1; clone size: NA; CDR3 DNA: TGTGCCACCAGCAGGGACCTTGGGACTAGCGGGTACAATGAGCAGTTCTTC; CDR3 protein: CATSRDLGTSGYNEQFF
V gene: TRBV5-1; D gene: TRBD2; J gene: TRBJ2-5; clone size: few; CDR3 DNA: TGCGCCAGCAGCCCGGGACTAGCGGGAGGGCCACAGACCCAGTACTTC; CDR3 protein: CASSPGLAGGPQTQYF
V gene: TRBV19; D gene: TRBD1; J gene: TRBJ2-5; clone size: NA; CDR3 DNA: TGTGCCAGTAGTCAGGGACAGGTGGAGGGGGAGACCCAGTACTTC; CDR3 protein: CASSQGQVEGETQYF
V gene: TRBV9; D gene: TRBD1; J gene: TRBJ1-3; clone size: NA; CDR3 DNA: TGTGCCAGCAGCCCTGGGACAGGGGCTGGAAACACCATATATTTT; CDR3 protein: CASSPGTGAGNTIYF
V gene: TRBV15; D gene: TRBD2; J gene: TRBJ2-7; clone size: NA; CDR3 DNA: TGTGCCACCAGCACGCTAGCGGGAGGGCAGAAATACGAGCAGTACTTC; CDR3 protein: CATSTLAGGQKYEQYF
V gene: TRBV27; D gene: TRBD1; J gene: TRBJ2-3; clone size: NA; CDR3 DNA: TGTGCCAGCAGTTCTAGAGGGACAGGGATGGGAGATACGCAGTATTTT; CDR3 protein: CASSSRGTGMGDTQYF